This T cell receptor (beta chain) was recovered during a study of Graves' ophthalmopathy and Graves' hyperthyroidism. V gave up 4 bases and J gave up 0 bases, with 10 bases separating them. The germline V gene has CDR1 SGHRS and CDR2 YFSETQ. This CDR3 has 14 residues. Using RNA transcripts, the TCR beta CDR3 regions were amplified. Following a first-round RT-PCR that used HTBI primers, a second-round multiplex PCR was carried out. TCRdb re-analysed the multiplex PCR reads in MiXCR, keeping a single row per CDR3 protein. The table has roughly 700,000 distinct CDR3 sequences, about 44% seen once. The chain combines TRBV5-1 with TRBJ1-2, with D uncertain. This TCR was sampled from an adult man with Graves' ophthalmopathy. The material sequenced was peripheral blood. CDR3 sequence reads: CASSHLGSNYGYTF. The CDR3 DNA sequence: TGCGCCAGCAGCCACCTCGGGTCTAACTATGGCTACACCTTC.